Below are 25 T cell receptor beta chains sequenced from a single sample in a study of blood T cell repertoires in COVID-19. Some clones are missing from TCRdb's copy, which holds only in-frame ones; the method was immunoSEQ multiplex PCR. The sample consists of about 180,000 clones, over 75% of them appearing once. The sequencing sample was made of peripheral blood. Receptors originate from a person aged 65 to 79 with COVID-19, enrolled during active disease.

The genes are TRBV2 and TRBJ1-4; 7 bases line up with TRBD1. The CDR3 extends over 12 amino acids. Looked up from germline, CDR1 is SNHLY and CDR2 is FYNNEI. Trimming removed 5 bases from V and 8 bases from J; junction bases left unmatched: 2. CDR3 in amino acids: CASSRTGEKLFF. In DNA, the CDR3 is TGTGCCAGCAGTCGGACAGGCGAAAAACTGTTTTTT.

This clone was seen a handful of times. This rearrangement joins TRBV29-1 to TRBJ2-3; 14 nucleotides line up with TRBD2. The CDR3 extends over 16 amino acids. Trimming removed 6 bases from V and 6 bases from J; junction bases left unmatched: 11. Germline V gene data show CDR1 as SQVTM and CDR2 as ANQGSEA. CDR3 residues: CSVRQGRTSGRDTQYF. The CDR3 DNA follows: TGCAGCGTCCGACAGGGGAGGACTAGCGGGAGGGATACGCAGTATTTT.

This clone came up once. V usage is TRBV6-5 and J usage is TRBJ1-2, with TRBD1 matching 10 bases. The trim removed 6 bases at V and 3 bases at J, leaving 4 bases unmatched. The CDR3 is 14 amino acids. Germline CDR1 and CDR2: MNHEY and SVGAGI. The CDR3 here is CASSRTGGHYGYTF. As DNA, the CDR3 is TGTGCCAGCAGCCGGACAGGGGGACACTATGGCTACACCTTC.

The chain combines TRBV2 with TRBJ1-6, with 7 bases fitting TRBD1. Germline assignment: CDR1 SNHLY and CDR2 FYNNEI. The length of the CDR3 is 14 residues. V lost 5 bases and J lost 7; bases outside the gene matches: 5. The CDR3, as DNA: TGTGCCAGCAGTTGGACAGGCGGAAATTCACCCCTCCACTTT. Its translation is CASSWTGGNSPLHF.

This clone appeared once. The V gene is TRBV5-4, the J gene TRBJ1-1, with TRBD1 matching over 8 bases. CDR3 length: 15 amino acids. The germline gives CDR1 SGHNT, CDR2 YYREEE (reference sequence). V shed 4 bases, J shed 5 bases, and the junction held 10 bases outside the gene matches. CDR3 region: CASSLVGTGHTEAFF. The CDR3 DNA is TGTGCCAGCAGCCTTGTCGGGACAGGACATACTGAAGCTTTCTTT.

The gene calls are TRBV7-3 and TRBJ1-3; D is ambiguous. CDR1 is SGHTA and CDR2 is FQGTGA in the germline V gene. The V gene lost 1 base and the J gene lost 1 base, with 11 bases spanning the gap. The CDR3 sequence is 16 residues long. CDR3: CASSLSSGKSGNTIYF. Here the CDR3 DNA reads TGTGCCAGCAGCTTAAGTTCCGGGAAATCTGGAAACACCATATATTTT.

This chain joins TRBV11-3 and TRBJ2-3; 13 positions match TRBD2. J was trimmed by 9 bases and V by 5 bases; bases with no gene match: 5. Germline CDR1 is SGHNT and CDR2 is YENEEA. This CDR3 is 14 amino acids long. CDR3 loop: CASSRTSGSTTQYF. In DNA form, the CDR3 reads TGTGCCAGCAGCCGGACTAGCGGGAGCACCACGCAGTATTTT. The full variable domain, its missing parts supplied by reference TRBV11-3 and TRBJ2-3, is EAGVVQSPRYKIIEKKQPVAFWCNPISGHNTLYWYLQNLGQGPELLIRYENEEAVDDSQLPKDRFSAERLKGVDSTLKIQPAELGDSAVYLCASSRTSGSTTQYFGPGTRLTVL.

The V and J genes are TRBV12-3 or TRBV12-4 and TRBJ1-1; D is unclear. Between the trimmed V and J ends, which lost 4 bases and 2 bases, there was a span of 8 bases. The CDR3 has 13 residues. The CDR3 coding sequence is TGTGCCAGCAGTTATACAGATAACACTGAAGCTTTCTTT. The encoded protein is CASSYTDNTEAFF.

This chain connects TRBV6-4 to TRBJ2-1; 10 positions agree with TRBD2. The germline CDR1 and CDR2 sequences are MRHNA and SNTAGT. CDR3 length equals 19 residues. V dropped 3 bases and J dropped 0; count of bases not matched to a gene: 11. CDR3 DNA: TGTGCCAGCAGTGAGGAGCGGGGGGGCCGTCCGGGCTCCTACAATGAGCAGTTCTTC. It specifies CASSEERGGRPGSYNEQFF.

This rearrangement joins TRBV11-2 to TRBJ1-1; tentative D call: TRBD1 (6 bases). Germline V gives CDR1 SGHAT, CDR2 FQNNGV. This CDR3 region has 15 residues. V was trimmed by 5 bases and J by 3 bases, leaving 16 bases between them. As DNA, the CDR3 is TGTGCCAGCAGCCCCGTCAGGGGCGGGTACACTGAAGCTTTCTTT. Translated: CASSPVRGGYTEAFF.

This chain connects TRBV2 to TRBJ2-5; 8 bases match TRBD1. The ends lost 7 bases at V and 6 bases at J; junction bases unmatched: 10. The germline gives CDR1 SNHLY, CDR2 FYNNEI. The CDR3 totals 14 residues. The CDR3 nucleotides are TGTGCCAGCATTCCGTTTGGACAGGGCCAGACCCAGTACTTC. It codes for CASIPFGQGQTQYF.

This chain connects TRBV5-6 to TRBJ2-2; D is perhaps TRBD2 (5 bases). CDR1 is SGHDT and CDR2 is YYEEEE in the germline V gene. The V end was cut by 4 bases, the J end by 7 bases, with 8 bases between. This CDR3 has 12 residues. The CDR3 DNA follows: TGTGCCAGCAGCGTCGGGATCGGGGAGCTGTTTTTT. The encoded protein is CASSVGIGELFF.

The chain carries TRBV6-6 and TRBJ1-3, with 7 bases matching TRBD1. This CDR3 has 13 amino acids. The J segment lost 4 bases and the V segment lost 9 bases, leaving 6 bases of the junction unmatched. Germline lookup yields CDR1 MNHNY and CDR2 SVGAGI (reference sequence). The chain's CDR3 is CASWGQPGNTIYF. CDR3 nucleotides: TGTGCCAGTTGGGGACAGCCGGGAAACACCATATATTTT.

This chain links TRBV19 with TRBJ1-1; the D is unclear. Trimming pared 7 bases from V and 1 base from J, leaving 10 bases between. The CDR3 consists of 13 residues. The V gene's germline CDR1 is LNHDA and CDR2 SQIVND (reference sequence). In DNA form, the CDR3 reads TGTGCCAGTACGGGGAACTGGAACACTGAAGCTTTCTTT. Protein: CASTGNWNTEAFF.

This clone was observed once. CDR3 protein: CASSEPDRGDSPLHF. The DNA for the CDR3 is TGTGCCAGCAGTGAGCCGGACAGGGGTGATTCACCCCTCCACTTT. The rearrangement joins TRBV6-1 to TRBJ1-6; 9 bases agree with TRBD1. V shed 3 bases, J shed 8 bases, and the junction held 5 bases outside the gene matches. From germline, CDR1 is MNHNS and CDR2 SASEGT. The length of the CDR3 is 15 residues.

The sample holds a few counts of this clone. The gene calls are TRBV28 and TRBJ2-7; 7 nucleotides agree with TRBD2. There are 16 residues in the CDR3. Trimming removed 3 bases from V and 2 bases from J; junction bases left unmatched: 10. Germline-derived CDR1 and CDR2 are MDHEN and SYDVKM. CDR3 sequence (DNA): TGTGCCAGCAGTTTCCACCTAGCGGTTCTCACCTACGAGCAGTACTTC. Its protein is CASSFHLAVLTYEQYF.

This clone was seen a handful of times. The V gene is TRBV18, the J gene TRBJ2-7, with 13 bases matching TRBD2. Trimming removed 2 bases from V and 3 bases from J; junction bases left unmatched: 4. CDR1 KGHSH and CDR2 LQKENI come from the germline V gene. The CDR3 runs 16 residues. CDR3 nucleotide sequence: TGTGCCAGCTCACCAAAGGGACTAGCGGGACGCTACGAGCAGTACTTC. It encodes CASSPKGLAGRYEQYF.

The V gene is TRBV30, the J gene TRBJ1-4, with TRBD1 identical over 8 bases. In germline, CDR1 is GTSNPN, CDR2 SVGIG (reference sequence). This CDR3 spans 13 amino acids. Trimming cost V 2 bases and J 8 bases; bases outside gene matches: 4. The CDR3 protein is CAWSLTGAEKLFF. DNA of the CDR3: TGTGCCTGGAGTCTGACAGGGGCGGAAAAACTGTTTTTT.

This clone occurred once. The V gene is TRBV7-2, the J gene TRBJ2-7, with 7 bases that match TRBD1. J lost 0 bases, V lost 5 bases, and 7 bases had no gene match. This CDR3 has 15 amino acids. Germline lookup yields CDR1 SGHTA and CDR2 FQGNSA. CDR3 DNA sequence: TGTGCCAGCAGCCCTGCGTGGGACAGCTCCTACGAGCAGTACTTC. Translation: CASSPAWDSSYEQYF.

The CDR3 reads CASSQVFRGTYNEQFF. The CDR3 nucleotides are TGCGCCAGCAGCCAAGTCTTCAGGGGGACCTACAATGAGCAGTTCTTC. The rearrangement links TRBV4-3 to TRBJ2-1, with TRBD1 matching 7 bases. The CDR3 contains 16 residues. The V segment lost 1 base and the J segment 2 bases; nucleotides outside the gene matches: 5. Germline assignment: CDR1 LGHNA and CDR2 YSLEER.

The chain couples TRBV19 to TRBJ1-2; 9 bases line up with TRBD1. The ends lost 4 bases at V and 6 bases at J; junction bases unmatched: 6. CDR1 is LNHDA, CDR2 SQIVND, per germline (reference sequence). This CDR3 has 14 amino acids. The DNA for the CDR3 is TGTGCCAGTAGTACCGGGACAGGGAGCCATGGCTACACCTTC. Its protein product is CASSTGTGSHGYTF.

The chain recombines TRBV27 with TRBJ1-5; maybe TRBD1 (5 bases). Germline V lookup: CDR1 MNHEY, CDR2 SMNVEV (reference sequence). The ends were cut back, 6 bases at V and 0 bases at J, with 9 bases in the middle. The length of the CDR3 is 14 residues. The chain's CDR3 is CASSTGNSNQPQHF. The CDR3 DNA sequence: TGTGCCAGCAGCACAGGAAATAGCAATCAGCCCCAGCATTTT.

Ten or more counts support this clone. The chain couples TRBV24-1 to TRBJ1-1, with TRBD1 matching 8 bases. J was trimmed by 5 bases and V by 10 bases; bases with no gene match: 14. Germline lookup yields CDR1 KGHDR and CDR2 SFDVKD. The CDR3 runs to 15 residues. The CDR3 region is CATQDREGGKTEAFF. In nucleotides, the CDR3 is TGTGCCACTCAGGACAGGGAGGGAGGAAAGACTGAAGCTTTCTTT.

The chain recombines TRBV3-1 (or the pseudogene TRBV3-2) with TRBJ2-2, with 9 bases that match TRBD1. The CDR3 is made up of 16 amino acids. With V trimmed by 6 bases and J by 2 bases, 7 bases remained unmatched. Germline CDR1 LGHDT, CDR2 YNNKEL (reference sequence). The CDR3 is CASRNQDRGNTGELFF. In DNA, the CDR3 is TGTGCCAGCAGGAATCAGGACAGGGGAAACACCGGGGAGCTGTTTTTT.

The V and J genes are TRBV27 and TRBJ2-7; 7 positions match TRBD2. The trim removed 5 bases at V and 0 bases at J, leaving 10 bases unmatched. Germline CDR1 and CDR2: MNHEY and SMNVEV (reference sequence). This CDR3 spans 16 amino acids. As DNA, the CDR3 is TGTGCCAGCAGTACCACCGGGAGGATTTCCTCCTACGAGCAGTACTTC. Its translation is CASSTTGRISSYEQYF.